This entry lists 10 T cell receptor beta chains sequenced from one sample in a study of Ad26.COV2.S vaccination and SARS-CoV-2 variants. Assay: immunoSEQ multiplex PCR; the TCRdb copy retains only in-frame clones and omits some. The table has 440,000 or so clones, around 90% seen once. Treatment meaning: some 20 received Ad26.COV2.S at low or high dose, single or two shots; about 5 received placebo; per-sample allocation not given. Samples were taken on day 63 after the first vaccine or placebo injection. Specimen: peripheral blood, collected in a trial of Ad26.COV2.S vaccine versus placebo. The receptors derive from a person between 18 and 65 years old who received the Ad26.COV2.S COVID-19 vaccine or a placebo.

The chain carries TRBV28 and TRBJ2-1, with D tentatively TRBD2 (6 bases). Between the trimmed V and J ends, which lost 2 bases and 13 bases, there was a span of 15 bases. The CDR3 covers 13 residues. Looked up from germline, CDR1 is MDHEN and CDR2 is SYDVKM. This CDR3 reads CASSLTGTLIQFF. DNA for the CDR3: TGTGCCAGCAGTTTAACCGGGACTCTGATCCAGTTCTTC.

The chain links TRBV6-5 to TRBJ2-5; possibly TRBD1 or TRBD2 for D (6 bases each). Germline V CDR1 and CDR2: MNHEY, SVGAGI. V lost 8 bases and J 5 bases, leaving 21 bases between the germline ends. The CDR3 loop spans 15 amino acids. CDR3 nucleotides: TGTGCCAGCGGGGGCCATGGAGGGATGCAGGAGACCCAGTACTTC. Translated, it gives CASGGHGGMQETQYF.

Concerning this clone itself: At the DNA level, this CDR3 is encoded by other sequences in the same sample as well. This chain connects TRBV28 to TRBJ2-3; no firm D call. The CDR3 runs to 14 residues. Trimming cost V 6 bases and J 3 bases, with 13 bases left between them. Germline V gene data show CDR1 as MDHEN and CDR2 as SYDVKM. The CDR3, as DNA: TGTGCCAGCAGCCTCGACATTTCGACAGATACGCAGTATTTT. It specifies CASSLDISTDTQYF.

This chain links TRBV6-5 with TRBJ1-2; the match to TRBD1 covers 8 bases. The CDR3 extends over 15 amino acids. Looked up from germline, CDR1 is MNHEY and CDR2 is SVGAGI. The ends lost 7 bases at V and 7 bases at J; junction bases unmatched: 14. CDR3 in amino acids: CASTPGGTGVSGYTF. Here the CDR3 DNA reads TGTGCCAGCACCCCGGGCGGGACAGGCGTCTCTGGCTACACCTTC.

The chain recombines TRBV5-1 with TRBJ2-5; D might be TRBD2 (5 bases). Germline CDR1 and CDR2: SGHRS and YFSETQ. The CDR3 totals 13 residues. Deletions cut 0 bases from V and 5 bases from J, with 8 bases between. The CDR3 is CASSLEGEETQYF. The CDR3 nucleotides read TGCGCCAGCAGCTTGGAGGGAGAGGAGACCCAGTACTTC.

The chain combines TRBV9 with TRBJ2-1; 7 bases are shared with TRBD1. The CDR3 contains 14 residues. Looked up from germline, CDR1 is SGDLS and CDR2 is YYNGEE. V trimming: 4 bases; J trimming: 8 bases; junction bases outside the gene matches: 9. CDR3 residues: CASSRQGRSHEQFF. The CDR3 DNA is TGTGCCAGCAGCAGACAGGGACGGTCCCATGAGCAGTTCTTC.

The V gene is TRBV29-1, the J gene TRBJ2-1; TRBD2 matches at 9 bases. This CDR3 is built from 15 residues. Germline-derived CDR1 and CDR2 are SQVTM and ANQGSEA. V was pared by 0 bases and J by 3 bases, with 3 bases of the junction left unmatched. CDR3 region: CSVEELAGFYNEQFF. CDR3 sequence (DNA): TGCAGCGTTGAAGAGCTAGCGGGATTCTACAATGAGCAGTTCTTC.

The rearrangement joins TRBV5-1 to TRBJ2-2, with D perhaps given as TRBD1 or TRBD2 (6 bases each). This CDR3 spans 16 amino acids. The germline gives CDR1 SGHRS, CDR2 YFSETQ. Between the trimmed V and J ends, which lost 4 bases and 1 base, there was a span of 14 bases. The CDR3, as DNA: TGCGCCAGCAGCCCGAGGGGGGAGAAGAACACCGGGGAGCTGTTTTTT. This sequence encodes CASSPRGEKNTGELFF.

As regards this clone: At one end the junction does not follow the germline gene, possibly because of a read error. V is TRBV9 and J is TRBJ1-2, with 9 bases lining up with TRBD1. Germline V CDR1 and CDR2: SGDLS, YYNGEE. The CDR3 consists of 13 residues. CDR3 sequence: CASSVDSGQGVYF. CDR3 DNA sequence: TGTGCCAGCAGCGTAGATTCGGGACAGGGAGTGTATTTC. The whole variable domain, filled in from reference TRBV9 and TRBJ1-2, reads DSGVTQTPKHLITATGQRVTLRCSPRSGDLSVYWYQQSLDQGLQFLIQYYNGEERAKGNILERFSAQQFPDLHSELNLSSLELGDSALYFCASSVDSGQGVYFGSGTRLTVV.

This clone was seen once. This chain uses TRBV5-1 with TRBJ1-3, with D perhaps TRBD1 (6 bases). Trimming cost V 4 bases and J 8 bases, with 13 bases left between them. This CDR3 has 13 amino acids. The germline CDR1 and CDR2 sequences are SGHRS and YFSETQ. CDR3 nucleotide sequence: TGCGCCAGCAGCGAGGGACAAAAAGACACCATATATTTT. It yields the protein CASSEGQKDTIYF.